These 31 T cell receptor beta chains came from one sample sequenced in a study of CD8+ T cells in alopecia areata. RNA extraction and reverse transcription yielded cDNA as sequencing template. Libraries were prepared by immunoSEQ multiplex PCR; TCRdb keeps only in-frame clonotypes and omits some of them. The data show roughly 250,000 clones, under 80% seen once. The sequenced sample was CD4+ T cells sorted from blood, obtained at week 0. The receptors originated from a human donor with alopecia areata.

A single count supports this clone. The chain recombines TRBV4-2 with TRBJ1-3; a weak D match, TRBD1 (6 bases). Germline V gene lookup returns CDR1 LGHNA and CDR2 YNFKEQ. V was pared by 3 bases and J by 1 base, with 13 bases between. The CDR3 loop spans 16 amino acids. The DNA for the CDR3 is TGTGCCAGCAGCCAGGCGACAGGAGCATCTGGAAACACCATATATTTT. Its protein product is CASSQATGASGNTIYF.

J is TRBJ2-7 and V is TRBV18; 8 nucleotides align to TRBD1. CDR1 and CDR2 (germline): KGHSH, LQKENI. Trimming took 3 bases from V and 5 from J; bases not matched to a gene: 3. The CDR3 consists of 13 residues. The CDR3 nucleotides read TGTGCCAGCTCACCCCAGACAGGGGACGAGCAGTACTTC. Its protein is CASSPQTGDEQYF.

This chain uses TRBV29-1 with TRBJ1-1; D ambiguous. V lost 4 bases and J lost 1, with 10 bases in between. Germline assignment: CDR1 SQVTM and CDR2 ANQGSEA. The CDR3 length is 13 residues. CDR3 protein: CSVVKGTNTEAFF. CDR3 in DNA: TGCAGCGTTGTGAAGGGCACGAACACTGAAGCTTTCTTT.

This chain links TRBV30 with TRBJ2-5, with TRBD1 matching over 9 bases. The DNA end favors TRBJ2-7, so the J call may be wrong. CDR3 length: 15 amino acids. Germline lookup yields CDR1 GTSNPN and CDR2 SVGIG (reference sequence). The CDR3 region has the DNA TGTGCCTGGAGGGCCGGGACAGGGCGAACCTACGAGCAGTACTTC. Amino acids: CAWRAGTGRTYEQYF.

This clone was seen a handful of times. The chain has TRBV4-2 and TRBJ1-2; a possible D gene is TRBD1 (5 bases). The V gene's germline CDR1 is LGHNA and CDR2 YNFKEQ. Between the trimmed V and J ends, which lost 7 bases and 3 bases, there was a span of 9 bases. There are 12 residues in the CDR3. The CDR3, as DNA: TGTGCCAGCATGGGGCCCGACTATGGCTACACCTTC. As protein: CASMGPDYGYTF.

The V call is TRBV30, the J call TRBJ2-1; D possibly corresponds to TRBD1 (6 bases). The germline V and J ends were trimmed by 0 bases and 9 bases, with 9 bases remaining between them. From germline, CDR1 is GTSNPN and CDR2 SVGIG (reference sequence). CDR3 length: 12 amino acids. The CDR3 region is CAWSVRGGEQFF. In nucleotides, the CDR3 is TGTGCCTGGAGTGTAAGAGGGGGTGAGCAGTTCTTC.

The genes are TRBV4-2 and TRBJ2-3; D is ambiguous. Germline V gives CDR1 LGHNA, CDR2 YNFKEQ. V was pared by 1 base and J by 2 bases, with 7 bases between. The CDR3 has 14 residues. The CDR3 DNA follows: TGTGCCAGCAGCCAAGGGGAATTCACAGATACGCAGTATTTT. This encodes CASSQGEFTDTQYF.

CDR3 DNA: TGTGCCAGCAGCGCGGGTGTCTATGGCTACACCTTC. Translation gives CASSAGVYGYTF. The chain employs TRBV9 and TRBJ1-2; no firm D call. The ends were cut back, 3 bases at V and 4 bases at J, with 7 bases in the middle. Germline V gives CDR1 SGDLS, CDR2 YYNGEE. The CDR3 sequence is 12 residues long.

This rearrangement joins TRBV7-2 to TRBJ2-5; D unclear. CDR3 size: 12 residues. Trimming took off 1 base at V and 7 bases at J, with 7 bases between the two ends. Germline V gene lookup returns CDR1 SGHTA and CDR2 FQGNSA. The CDR3 sequence: CASSLDGLTQYF. Written as DNA, the CDR3 is TGTGCCAGCAGCTTAGACGGGTTGACCCAGTACTTC.

This clone has more than one count but fewer than ten. The J gene is TRBJ2-1, the V gene TRBV18, with 9 positions matching TRBD2. Germline V CDR1 and CDR2: KGHSH, LQKENI. CDR3 size: 15 residues. V was clipped by 6 bases and J by 3 bases; unmatched bases: 6. The CDR3 here is CASSLSAGGYNEQFF. The CDR3 region has the DNA TGTGCCAGCTCCCTATCAGCGGGGGGCTACAATGAGCAGTTCTTC.

This rearrangement joins TRBV7-2 to TRBJ1-1, with unresolved D. Trimming took 3 bases from V and 8 from J, leaving 13 bases between them. The CDR3 has 13 amino acids. Germline V gives CDR1 SGHTA, CDR2 FQGNSA. The CDR3 nucleotides read TGTGCCAGCAGCTTCACGACCTTCAGGGAAGCTTTCTTT. Encoded protein: CASSFTTFREAFF.

The chain recombines TRBV29-1 with TRBJ2-2, with D possibly TRBD1 on 5 matching bases. Trimming took off 7 bases at V and 6 bases at J, with 24 bases between the two ends. Germline CDR1 and CDR2: SQVTM and ANQGSEA. This CDR3 comprises 16 residues. The CDR3 reads CSATPGQGMGAGELFF. The CDR3 DNA reads TGCAGCGCTACCCCGGGCCAGGGTATGGGTGCCGGGGAGCTGTTTTTT.

The V gene is TRBV2, the J gene TRBJ2-3; possible D gene TRBD1, 6 bases. The CDR3 has 13 residues. Trimming shortened V by 4 bases and J by 1 base, and 6 bases separated the two germline ends. Germline V gene lookup returns CDR1 SNHLY and CDR2 FYNNEI. CDR3: CASSGQGTDTQYF. The CDR3, as DNA: TGTGCCAGCAGTGGACAGGGCACAGATACGCAGTATTTT.

V and J are TRBV25-1 and TRBJ2-7, with a weak D call TRBD1 (5 bases). Between the trimmed V and J ends, which lost 6 bases and 3 bases, there was a span of 9 bases. This CDR3 has 12 amino acids. Germline V gene sequence: CDR1 MGHDK, CDR2 SYGVNS. Here the CDR3 DNA reads TGTGCCAGCAGCAAAACAGGCTACGAGCAGTACTTC. Translated: CASSKTGYEQYF.

The chain uses TRBV12-5 and TRBJ1-1, with a possible D match to TRBD1 (5 bases). Trimming shortened V by 1 base and J by 9 bases, and 12 bases separated the two germline ends. There are 13 residues in the CDR3. The V gene's germline CDR1 is LGHNT and CDR2 FRNRAP. CDR3: CASGLEAGTQAFF. DNA of the CDR3: TGTGCTAGTGGTTTGGAGGCCGGGACCCAAGCTTTCTTT.

The chain carries TRBV30 and TRBJ1-2; no reliable D call. The V end lost 6 bases, the J end lost 7 bases, and 9 bases lay between the germline ends. The CDR3 length is 10 residues. Germline CDR1 is GTSNPN and CDR2 is SVGIG (reference sequence). The CDR3 nucleotides read TGTGCCTGCGCAGTTGGTGGCTACACCTTC. Translated, it gives CACAVGGYTF.

The chain is built from TRBV7-2 and TRBJ2-7, with 11 bases identical to TRBD1. The CDR3 length is 15 residues. Trimming at V came to 4 bases and at J to 5 bases, leaving 7 bases not matched to a gene. The V gene's germline CDR1 is SGHTA and CDR2 FQGNSA. The CDR3 nucleotides are TGTGCCAGCAGCTCCCCGGACAGGGGGCGGAACGAGCAGTACTTC. The encoded protein is CASSSPDRGRNEQYF.

The DNA of the CDR3 is TGTGCTAGTGGTTCCCACACTGGGAAGGGAGGGGAGACCCAGTACTTC. Translating it yields CASGSHTGKGGETQYF. The chain has TRBV12-5 and TRBJ2-5; 7 positions match TRBD2. V lost 4 bases to trimming and J lost 5 bases; unmatched junction nucleotides: 13. Germline V gives CDR1 LGHNT, CDR2 FRNRAP. The CDR3 is 16 residues long.

J is TRBJ2-1 and V is TRBV29-1, with D maybe TRBD1 (5 bases). CDR3 size: 14 residues. The ends were cut back, 1 base at V and 0 bases at J, with 7 bases in the middle. Germline CDR1 reads SQVTM; CDR2 reads ANQGSEA. CDR3 nucleotides: TGCAGCGTTGAAGCAGGGAACTCCTACAATGAGCAGTTCTTC. This translates into CSVEAGNSYNEQFF.

The chain is built from TRBV5-1 and TRBJ2-5; 12 nucleotides agree with TRBD2. The CDR3 runs 13 residues. After removal of 7 bases from V and 5 bases from J, the junction contained 3 bases not matched to a gene. The germline V gene has CDR1 SGHRS and CDR2 YFSETQ. The CDR3 is CASGLAGSETQYF. CDR3 DNA: TGCGCCAGCGGACTAGCGGGGTCGGAGACCCAGTACTTC.

This clone was picked up one time. The chain has TRBV25-1 and TRBJ1-2; D may be TRBD1 (5 bases). Germline V gene lookup returns CDR1 MGHDK and CDR2 SYGVNS. V was shortened by 2 bases and J by 7 bases, with 17 bases between the two germline ends. The length of the CDR3 is 15 residues. The DNA for the CDR3 is TGTGCCAGCAGTGAAGGCTCCGGGACCGAGGGTGGCTACACCTTC. This translates into CASSEGSGTEGGYTF.

This clone was recorded a few times. Within the sample, other DNA sequences also encode this same CDR3. This chain links TRBV20-1 with TRBJ2-3; D gene uncertain. There are 11 residues in the CDR3. Germline CDR1 reads DFQATT; CDR2 reads SNEGSKA (reference sequence). V was shortened by 4 bases and J by 0 bases, with 2 bases between the two germline ends. Here the CDR3 reads CSATSTDTQYF. The CDR3 DNA reads as TGCAGTGCTACTAGCACAGATACGCAGTATTTT.

As for this clone: Other DNA sequences of this sample code for an identical CDR3. The chain combines TRBV30 with TRBJ2-7; D gene unclear. V was cut by 3 bases and J by 3 bases, with 6 bases left in between. CDR1 is GTSNPN, CDR2 SVGIG, per germline (reference sequence). The CDR3 consists of 11 residues. CDR3 sequence (DNA): TGTGCCTGGAGCGCGTTCTACGAGCAGTACTTC. Its protein product is CAWSAFYEQYF.

The V gene is TRBV29-1, the J gene TRBJ1-6, with 7 bases matching TRBD1. J lost 10 bases, V lost 6 bases, and 9 bases had no gene match. The CDR3 has 13 amino acids. Looked up from germline, CDR1 is SQVTM and CDR2 is ANQGSEA. The CDR3 region is CSVSDRVGSPLHF. The CDR3 DNA reads as TGCAGCGTCTCCGACAGGGTGGGCTCACCCCTCCACTTT.

J is TRBJ2-1 and V is TRBV5-6; D may be TRBD2 (6 bases). The CDR3 spans 15 residues. Germline CDR1 and CDR2: SGHDT and YYEEEE. The ends were cut back, 4 bases at V and 0 bases at J, with 11 bases in the middle. CDR3 nucleotides: TGTGCCAGCAGCCCCGGGACTTACTCCTACAATGAGCAGTTCTTC. Protein product: CASSPGTYSYNEQFF.

The chain carries TRBV2 and TRBJ2-2; TRBD1 or TRBD2 may be the D gene (5 bases each). Germline values: CDR1 SNHLY, CDR2 FYNNEI. The V and J ends lost 9 bases and 2 bases respectively, with 10 bases between them. There are 13 residues in the CDR3. As DNA, the CDR3 is TGTGCCAGTCACCGGGACAACACCGGGGAGCTGTTTTTT. Residues: CASHRDNTGELFF.

The rearrangement uses TRBV9 and TRBJ1-5, with D tentatively TRBD1 (5 bases). The CDR3 contains 13 residues. CDR1 and CDR2 (germline): SGDLS, YYNGEE. Trimming removed 3 bases at V and 5 bases at J, with 9 bases between. CDR3 in amino acids: CASSERDHQPQHF. In DNA form, the CDR3 reads TGTGCCAGCAGCGAGAGGGACCATCAGCCCCAGCATTTT.

The chain uses TRBV30 and TRBJ2-7; 9 nucleotides agree with TRBD1. With 1 base clipped from V and 4 bases from J, the junction kept 5 bases outside the gene matches. The V gene's germline CDR1 is GTSNPN and CDR2 SVGIG (reference sequence). The CDR3 is 14 amino acids. The CDR3 spells CAWSAPGTGYEQYF. In DNA form, the CDR3 reads TGTGCCTGGAGTGCACCCGGGACAGGGTACGAGCAGTACTTC. Based on the CDR3 plus reference TRBV30 and TRBJ2-7, the full variable domain is SQTIHQWPATLVQPVGSPLSLECTVEGTSNPNLYWYRQAAGRGLQLLFYSVGIGQISSEVPQNLSASRPQDRQFILSSKKLLLSDSGFYLCAWSAPGTGYEQYFGPGTRLTVT.

This sequence joins TRBV27 and TRBJ2-7; perhaps D is TRBD1 or TRBD2 (5 bases each). V lost 5 bases and J 8 bases, leaving 16 bases between the germline ends. The CDR3 consists of 13 residues. Looked up from germline, CDR1 is MNHEY and CDR2 is SMNVEV (reference sequence). CDR3 DNA sequence: TGTGCCAGCAGTCAGCAGGGACCCCGACAGCAGTACTTC. This encodes CASSQQGPRQQYF.

For this clone: Other DNA sequences in the sample encode the same CDR3. The chain has TRBV30 and TRBJ2-7, with D possibly TRBD1 on 5 matching bases. The CDR3 covers 13 residues. Germline loops: CDR1 GTSNPN, CDR2 SVGIG (reference sequence). V was clipped by 1 base and J by 0 bases, with 7 bases between them. CDR3 protein: CAWSGGLSYEQYF. DNA of the CDR3: TGTGCCTGGAGTGGGGGCCTCTCCTACGAGCAGTACTTC.

This clone showed up many times. The chain uses TRBV7-2 and TRBJ2-1; possible D gene TRBD2, 5 bases. The CDR3 length is 13 residues. The V and J ends lost 1 base and 16 bases respectively, with 17 bases between them. The germline V gene has CDR1 SGHTA and CDR2 FQGNSA. In DNA, the CDR3 is TGTGCCAGCAGCTTAGTCGTAGCCCGGGGTGGATTCTTC. It specifies CASSLVVARGGFF. Variable domain in full (rest from reference TRBV7-2 and TRBJ2-1): GAGVSQSPSNKVTEKGKDVELRCDPISGHTALYWYRQSLGQGLEFLIYFQGNSAPDKSGLPSDRFSAERTGGSVSTLTIQRTQQEDSAVYLCASSLVVARGGFFGPGTRLTVL.